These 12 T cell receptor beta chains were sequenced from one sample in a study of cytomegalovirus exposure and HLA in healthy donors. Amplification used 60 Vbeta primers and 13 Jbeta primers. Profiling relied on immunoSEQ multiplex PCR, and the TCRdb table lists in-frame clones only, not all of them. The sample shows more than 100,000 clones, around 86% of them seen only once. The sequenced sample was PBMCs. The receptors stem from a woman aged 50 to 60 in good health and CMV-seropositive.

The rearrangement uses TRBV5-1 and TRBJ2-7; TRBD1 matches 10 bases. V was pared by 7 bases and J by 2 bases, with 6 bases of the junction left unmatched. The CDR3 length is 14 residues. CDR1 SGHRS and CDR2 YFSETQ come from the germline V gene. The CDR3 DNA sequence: TGCGCCAGCCATACCGGGACAGGGGCCTACGAGCAGTACTTC. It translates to CASHTGTGAYEQYF.

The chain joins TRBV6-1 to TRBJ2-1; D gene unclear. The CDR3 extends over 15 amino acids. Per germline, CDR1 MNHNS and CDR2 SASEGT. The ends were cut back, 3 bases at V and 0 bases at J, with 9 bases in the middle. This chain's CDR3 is CASSDGASSYNEQFF. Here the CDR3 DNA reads TGTGCCAGCAGTGATGGAGCCAGCTCCTACAATGAGCAGTTCTTC.

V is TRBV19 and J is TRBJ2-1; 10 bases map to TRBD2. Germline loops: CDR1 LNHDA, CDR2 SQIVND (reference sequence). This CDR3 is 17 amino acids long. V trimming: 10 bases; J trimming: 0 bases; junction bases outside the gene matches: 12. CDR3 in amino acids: CATLPLAGGTSYNEQFF. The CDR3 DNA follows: TGTGCCACTTTACCGTTAGCGGGGGGCACCTCCTACAATGAGCAGTTCTTC.

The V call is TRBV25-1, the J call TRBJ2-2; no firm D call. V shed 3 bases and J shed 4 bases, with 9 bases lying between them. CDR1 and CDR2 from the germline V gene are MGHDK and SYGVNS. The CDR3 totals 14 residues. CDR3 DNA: TGTGCCAGCAGTGACCCAGGATCCACCGGGGAGCTGTTTTTT. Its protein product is CASSDPGSTGELFF.

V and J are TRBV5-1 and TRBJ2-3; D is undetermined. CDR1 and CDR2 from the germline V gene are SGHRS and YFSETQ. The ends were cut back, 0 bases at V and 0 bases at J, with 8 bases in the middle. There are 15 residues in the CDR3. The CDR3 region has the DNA TGCGCCAGCAGCTTGGCCCCAACTAGCACAGATACGCAGTATTTT. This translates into CASSLAPTSTDTQYF.

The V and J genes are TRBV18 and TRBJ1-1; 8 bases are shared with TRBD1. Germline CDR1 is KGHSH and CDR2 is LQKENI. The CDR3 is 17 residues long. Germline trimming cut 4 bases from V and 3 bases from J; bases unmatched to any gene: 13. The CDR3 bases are TGTGCCAGCTCACTAACGCAAAATTTACAGGGGGACACTGAAGCTTTCTTT. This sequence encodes CASSLTQNLQGDTEAFF. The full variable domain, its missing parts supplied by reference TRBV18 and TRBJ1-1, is NAGVMQNPRHLVRRRGQEARLRCSPMKGHSHVYWYRQLPEEGLKFMVYLQKENIIDESGMPKERFSAEFPKEGPSILRIQQVVRGDSAAYFCASSLTQNLQGDTEAFFGQGTRLTVV.

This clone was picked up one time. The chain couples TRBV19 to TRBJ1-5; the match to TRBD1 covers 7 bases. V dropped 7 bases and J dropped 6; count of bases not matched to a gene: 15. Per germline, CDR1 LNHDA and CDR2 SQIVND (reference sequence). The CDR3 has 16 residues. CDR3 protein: CASTTRTGVPGQPQHF. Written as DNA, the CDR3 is TGTGCCAGTACCACCCGAACAGGGGTCCCTGGTCAGCCCCAGCATTTT.

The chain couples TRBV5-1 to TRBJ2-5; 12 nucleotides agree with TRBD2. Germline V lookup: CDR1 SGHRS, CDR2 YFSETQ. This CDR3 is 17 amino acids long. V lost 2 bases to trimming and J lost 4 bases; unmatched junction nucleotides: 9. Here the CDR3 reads CASSFGLAGILRETQYF. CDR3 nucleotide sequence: TGCGCCAGCAGCTTCGGACTAGCGGGGATACTGAGAGAGACCCAGTACTTC.

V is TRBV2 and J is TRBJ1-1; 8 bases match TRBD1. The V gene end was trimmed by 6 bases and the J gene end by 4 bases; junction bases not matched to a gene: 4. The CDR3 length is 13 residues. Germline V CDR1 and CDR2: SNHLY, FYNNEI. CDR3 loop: CASRRQGSTEAFF. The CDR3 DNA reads TGTGCCAGCAGGCGACAGGGGTCCACTGAAGCTTTCTTT.

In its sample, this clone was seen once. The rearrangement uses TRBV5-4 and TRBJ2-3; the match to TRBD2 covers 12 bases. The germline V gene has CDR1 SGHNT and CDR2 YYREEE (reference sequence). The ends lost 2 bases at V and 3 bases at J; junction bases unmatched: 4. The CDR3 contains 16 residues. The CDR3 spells CASSFRTSGTTDTQYF. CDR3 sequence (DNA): TGTGCCAGCAGCTTCCGGACTAGCGGGACTACAGATACGCAGTATTTT.

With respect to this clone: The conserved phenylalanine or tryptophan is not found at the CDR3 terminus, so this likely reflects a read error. In DNA form, the CDR3 reads TGCGCCAGCAGCTTGGGGGAGGGGCAGCGCTACGAGCAGTACCTC. Its protein product is CASSLGEGQRYEQYL. The chain has TRBV5-1 and TRBJ2-7; TRBD2 matches 7 bases. Unmatched junction bases numbered 6, after V lost 0 bases and J lost 3 bases. In germline, CDR1 is SGHRS, CDR2 YFSETQ. This CDR3 has 15 residues.

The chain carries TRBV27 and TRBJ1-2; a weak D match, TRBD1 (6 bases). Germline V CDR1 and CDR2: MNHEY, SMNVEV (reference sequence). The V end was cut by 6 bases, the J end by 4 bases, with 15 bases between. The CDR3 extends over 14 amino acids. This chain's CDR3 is CASRPGTPLYGYTF. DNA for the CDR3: TGTGCCAGCAGGCCCGGGACACCACTCTATGGCTACACCTTC.